The rows below give T cell receptor beta chains drawn from one sample of a study of cytomegalovirus exposure and HLA in healthy donors. Here immunoSEQ multiplex PCR was the method, and the copy in TCRdb shows in-frame clones only, minus some. The sample holds 100,000 to 150,000 clones, about 96% seen once. The sample taken for sequencing was PBMCs. All receptors derive from a man between 18 and 29 years old in good health and CMV-seronegative. Both conserved end residues are part of each CDR3. Each record gives: D gene, CDR3 length, J gene, V gene, clone size, CDR3 DNA, CDR3 protein. A D gene is named only where the DNA matches it firmly. Clone size, where shown, is once, few, many, or a class for clones that have expanded.

D: .
length: 13
J: TRBJ2-1
V: TRBV13
size: .
DNA: TGTGCCAGCAGCTTAGCTGGAGGGGATGAGCAGTTCTTC
CDR3: CASSLAGGDEQFF

D: TRBD1
length: 16
J: TRBJ1-2
V: TRBV5-1
size: once
DNA: TGCGCCAGCAGCAAGGCCAGACAGGGAAGAGAAAACGGCTACACCTTC
CDR3: CASSKARQGRENGYTF

D: TRBD1
length: 19
J: TRBJ1-3
V: TRBV18
size: .
DNA: TGTGCCAGCTCAACGCTACCGGGACAGACGAACCCCTCTGGAAACACCATATATTTT
CDR3: CASSTLPGQTNPSGNTIYF

D: TRBD1
length: 15
J: TRBJ2-7
V: TRBV13
size: .
DNA: TGTGCCAGCAGCCCGAGGGACAGGGGTCTTCGGGAGCAGTACTTC
CDR3: CASSPRDRGLREQYF

D: TRBD1
length: 15
J: TRBJ1-5
V: TRBV7-8
size: .
DNA: TGTGCCAGCAGCTCCCCGACAGGGTTTAATCAGCCCCAGCATTTT
CDR3: CASSSPTGFNQPQHF

D: TRBD2
length: 14
J: TRBJ2-5
V: TRBV27
size: once
DNA: TGTGCCAGCAGTTTGGTAGCGGGAGGAGAGACCCAGTACTTC
CDR3: CASSLVAGGETQYF

D: .
length: 17
J: TRBJ2-7
V: TRBV5-1
size: .
DNA: TGCGCCAGCAGCTTCGGAGGGCTTTCCGACCCCGCCTACGAGCAGTACTTC
CDR3: CASSFGGLSDPAYEQYF

D: .
length: 16
J: TRBJ2-7
V: TRBV6-1
size: .
DNA: TGTGCCAGCAGTGGGTGGGGGGGCGGAAGCTCCTACGAGCAGTACTTC
CDR3: CASSGWGGGSSYEQYF

D: TRBD2
length: 12
J: TRBJ2-5
V: TRBV29-1
size: .
DNA: TGCAGCGTTACTAGCGGGAGGGAGACCCAGTACTTC
CDR3: CSVTSGRETQYF

D: .
length: 15
J: TRBJ2-5
V: TRBV27
size: .
DNA: TGTGCCAGCAGTTTGACCGGGGACAACCAAGAGACCCAGTACTTC
CDR3: CASSLTGDNQETQYF

D: TRBD1
length: 15
J: TRBJ1-2
V: TRBV7-2
size: .
DNA: TGTGCCAGCAGCTTAGAGGGACAGGGGAGCTATGGCTACACCTTC
CDR3: CASSLEGQGSYGYTF

D: TRBD2
length: 14
J: TRBJ2-5
V: TRBV5-4
size: .
DNA: TGTGCCAGCAGCTTGGGGCAGCGGGGGGAGACCCAGTACTTC
CDR3: CASSLGQRGETQYF

D: .
length: 11
J: TRBJ2-5
V: TRBV5-6
size: .
DNA: TGTGCCAGCAGTTATAAAGAGACCCAGTACTTC
CDR3: CASSYKETQYF

D: TRBD1
length: 13
J: TRBJ2-2
V: TRBV29-1
size: .
DNA: TGCAGCGCCCCGGGACAGGGGGTCGGGGAGCTGTTTTTT
CDR3: CSAPGQGVGELFF

D: TRBD2
length: 15
J: TRBJ2-3
V: TRBV4-2
size: .
DNA: TGTGCCAGCAGTCTGACTAGCGGGAACACAGATACGCAGTATTTT
CDR3: CASSLTSGNTDTQYF

D: TRBD1
length: 15
J: TRBJ1-2
V: TRBV4-1
size: .
DNA: TGCGCCAGCACCCAAGATGGGACAGGCGACTATGGCTACACCTTC
CDR3: CASTQDGTGDYGYTF

D: .
length: 15
J: TRBJ1-1
V: TRBV7-2
size: .
DNA: TGTGCCAGCAGCTTAGCTCCAGGAATGAACACTGAAGCTTTCTTT
CDR3: CASSLAPGMNTEAFF

D: TRBD2
length: 19
J: TRBJ2-2
V: TRBV4-3
size: .
DNA: TGCGCCAGCAGCCAAGACAGGGGACTAGCGGGAGCCCTCACCGGGGAGCTGTTTTTT
CDR3: CASSQDRGLAGALTGELFF

D: .
length: 19
J: TRBJ2-7
V: TRBV7-3
size: .
DNA: TGTGCCAGCAGCTCCTTATGGGCAGGGATGCTCTTCCCCTCCTACGAGCAGTACTTC
CDR3: CASSSLWAGMLFPSYEQYF

D: .
length: 14
J: TRBJ1-1
V: TRBV6-5
size: .
DNA: TGTGCCAGCAGTTACCGGGACACCCACACTGAAGCTTTCTTT
CDR3: CASSYRDTHTEAFF

D: .
length: 11
J: TRBJ1-2
V: TRBV7-2
size: once
DNA: TGTGCCAGCAGCCCCGGGACAATCTCCACCTTC
CDR3: CASSPGTISTF

D: .
length: 11
J: TRBJ2-1
V: TRBV18
size: .
DNA: TGTGCCAGCTCACTCCAGAATGAGCAGTTCTTC
CDR3: CASSLQNEQFF

D: TRBD1
length: 15
J: TRBJ2-5
V: TRBV6-5
size: .
DNA: TGTGCCAGCAGACCCTACAGGGGGCGCAGGGAGACCCAGTACTTC
CDR3: CASRPYRGRRETQYF